The 25 T cell receptor beta chains below were found in one sample sequenced in a study of blood T cell repertoires in COVID-19. Profiled with immunoSEQ multiplex PCR; TCRdb holds only in-frame clones, not every one. The sample shows around 76,000 clones, over 80% of them seen only once. Sample: peripheral blood. The receptors were sampled from a man between 45 and 60 years old with COVID-19, enrolled during active disease.

This clone was detected once. The chain has TRBV2 and TRBJ2-5; perhaps TRBD1 as D (6 bases). The germline V gene encodes CDR1 SNHLY and CDR2 FYNNEI. Trimming removed 5 bases at V and 5 bases at J, with 15 bases between. This CDR3 comprises 14 residues. The CDR3 protein is CASSIRGRGETQYF. The CDR3 DNA reads as TGTGCCAGCAGTATTAGGGGGAGAGGTGAGACCCAGTACTTC.

This clone was counted between two and nine times. The chain is built from TRBV7-9 and TRBJ2-1, with TRBD2 identical over 10 bases. CDR1 is SEHNR, CDR2 FQNEAQ, per germline (reference sequence). V dropped 5 bases and J dropped 5; count of bases not matched to a gene: 3. The CDR3 has 14 amino acids. The CDR3 region is CASSSLAGDNEQFF. The CDR3 DNA sequence: TGTGCCAGCAGCAGCCTAGCGGGAGACAATGAGCAGTTCTTC.

The chain links TRBV7-8 to TRBJ2-5; TRBD1 might be the D (5 bases). The germline V gene encodes CDR1 SGHVS and CDR2 FQNEAQ. The length of the CDR3 is 15 residues. Trimming cost V 1 base and J 1 base, with 10 bases left between them. The CDR3, as DNA: TGTGCCAGCAGCTTAGATGGGGCGGCCCAAGAGACCCAGTACTTC. The encoded protein is CASSLDGAAQETQYF.

This chain joins TRBV7-2 and TRBJ2-5; D might be TRBD2 (5 bases). Trimming pared 1 base from V and 4 bases from J, leaving 13 bases between. Germline-derived CDR1 and CDR2 are SGHTA and FQGNSA. The CDR3 has 15 residues. The CDR3 loop is CASSLGGETGETQYF. The DNA for the CDR3 is TGTGCCAGCAGCTTAGGTGGGGAGACTGGAGAGACCCAGTACTTC. The variable domain in full, with the rest retrieved from reference TRBV7-2 and TRBJ2-5, is GAGVSQSPSNKVTEKGKDVELRCDPISGHTALYWYRQSLGQGLEFLIYFQGNSAPDKSGLPSDRFSAERTGGSVSTLTIQRTQQEDSAVYLCASSLGGETGETQYFGPGTRLLVL.

The V gene is TRBV6-2 or TRBV6-3, the J gene TRBJ2-7, with D possibly TRBD1 on 5 matching bases. This CDR3 spans 14 amino acids. Germline V CDR1 and CDR2: MNHEY, SVGEGT. V lost 4 bases to trimming and J lost 1 base, with 11 bases between them. This CDR3 reads CASSFLQESYEQYF. Here the CDR3 DNA reads TGTGCCAGCAGTTTCCTACAGGAATCCTACGAGCAGTACTTC.

The chain has TRBV11-2 and TRBJ2-3; D perhaps matches TRBD1 (5 bases). Germline V gives CDR1 SGHAT, CDR2 FQNNGV. The V gene lost 6 bases and the J gene lost 1 base, with 11 bases spanning the gap. CDR3 length: 14 residues. CDR3 residues: CASRGPSGTDTQYF. CDR3 coding DNA: TGTGCCAGCAGGGGGCCAAGTGGCACAGATACGCAGTATTTT.

CDR3 sequence reads: CASLPRTGLGYTF. CDR3 DNA: TGTGCCAGTCTACCCCGGACAGGGTTGGGCTACACCTTC. The rearrangement uses TRBV19 and TRBJ1-2; 8 bases agree with TRBD1. The V gene end was trimmed by 8 bases and the J gene end by 8 bases; junction bases not matched to a gene: 10. Looked up from germline, CDR1 is LNHDA and CDR2 is SQIVND (reference sequence). CDR3 length: 13 residues.

The chain is built from TRBV19 and TRBJ2-1; 11 nucleotides align to TRBD2. V gave up 4 bases and J gave up 2 bases; unmatched junction bases: 7. The CDR3 covers 17 residues. CDR1 is LNHDA and CDR2 is SQIVND in the germline V gene (reference sequence). CDR3 DNA sequence: TGTGCCAGTAGTAGAAAGGGGACTAGCGGAACCTACAATGAGCAGTTCTTC. Protein: CASSRKGTSGTYNEQFF.

The chain recombines TRBV5-1 with TRBJ1-4; TRBD1 matches 7 bases. The CDR3 runs 15 residues. The V and J ends lost 4 bases and 4 bases, in that order; junction bases with no gene match: 7. Germline CDR1 SGHRS, CDR2 YFSETQ. CDR3 sequence (DNA): TGCGCCAGCAGCGTGACAGGGTCAGTTAATGAAAAACTGTTTTTT. This codes for CASSVTGSVNEKLFF. Variable domain in full (rest from reference TRBV5-1 and TRBJ1-4): KAGVTQTPRYLIKTRGQQVTLSCSPISGHRSVSWYQQTPGQGLQFLFEYFSETQRNKGNFPGRFSGRQFSNSRSEMNVSTLELGDSALYLCASSVTGSVNEKLFFGSGTQLSVL.

This rearrangement joins TRBV2 to TRBJ2-1, with 14 bases lining up with TRBD2. The CDR3 sequence is 13 residues long. V gave up 7 bases and J gave up 9 bases; unmatched junction bases: 2. Germline CDR1 and CDR2: SNHLY and FYNNEI. The CDR3 nucleotides are TGTGCCAGCATGGGACTAGCGGGAGTTGAGCAGTTCTTC. Translated: CASMGLAGVEQFF. Full variable domain (outside the CDR3, taken from reference TRBV2 and TRBJ2-1): EPEVTQTPSHQVTQMGQEVILRCVPISNHLYFYWYRQILGQKVEFLVSFYNNEISEKSEIFDDQFSVERPDGSNFTLKIRSTKLEDSAMYFCASMGLAGVEQFFGPGTRLTVL.

V is TRBV7-6 and J is TRBJ2-1; TRBD2 matches 8 bases. Germline values: CDR1 SGHVS, CDR2 FNYEAQ. The CDR3 is 15 amino acids. V lost 2 bases to trimming and J lost 3 bases; unmatched junction nucleotides: 3. The CDR3 DNA reads TGTGCCAGCAGCTTATTTGCGGGAGGCTACAATGAGCAGTTCTTC. Translating it yields CASSLFAGGYNEQFF.

The gene calls are TRBV18 and TRBJ1-2, with 9 bases matching TRBD1. Germline V gives CDR1 KGHSH, CDR2 LQKENI. V lost 6 bases to trimming and J lost 3 bases; unmatched junction nucleotides: 14. The CDR3 loop spans 17 amino acids. The CDR3 sequence is CASSLKRGQGVDYGYTF. For the CDR3, the DNA is TGTGCCAGCTCCCTAAAACGGGGACAGGGCGTGGACTATGGCTACACCTTC.

The rearrangement joins TRBV6-2 or TRBV6-3 to TRBJ1-4; 10 positions match TRBD1. CDR1 and CDR2 from the germline V gene are MNHEY and SVGEGT. V was clipped by 0 bases and J by 7 bases; unmatched bases: 5. CDR3 length equals 16 residues. CDR3 sequence (DNA): TGTGCCAGCAGTTACTCGGGGGACAGGGGAAGTGAAAAACTGTTTTTT. Its translation is CASSYSGDRGSEKLFF.

The CDR3 spells CASSLVAGQGQGKAFF. The DNA of the CDR3 is TGTGCCAGCAGCTTAGTGGCGGGACAGGGGCAAGGAAAAGCTTTCTTT. This chain connects TRBV7-2 to TRBJ1-1; 10 positions match TRBD1. V lost 1 base, J lost 9 bases, and 11 bases stayed unmatched. Germline-derived CDR1 and CDR2 are SGHTA and FQGNSA. CDR3 length: 16 amino acids.

This rearrangement joins TRBV6-1 to TRBJ2-7; unclear D gene. Germline lookup yields CDR1 MNHNS and CDR2 SASEGT. This CDR3 spans 15 amino acids. Trimming pared 2 bases from V and 0 bases from J, leaving 11 bases between. CDR3 region: CASSEQETSSYEQYF. The CDR3 coding sequence is TGTGCCAGCAGTGAACAAGAGACAAGCTCCTACGAGCAGTACTTC.

The gene calls are TRBV9 and TRBJ2-5, with a possible D match to TRBD1 (5 bases). V lost 4 bases and J lost 5, with 15 bases in between. Germline V gene data show CDR1 as SGDLS and CDR2 as YYNGEE. The CDR3 contains 14 residues. The CDR3 DNA reads TGTGCCAGCAGCATTGACAGTTTTTGGGAGACCCAGTACTTC. It yields the protein CASSIDSFWETQYF.

There are a few counts of this clone. The chain recombines TRBV24-1 with TRBJ2-2; no clear D. CDR1 is KGHDR and CDR2 is SFDVKD in the germline V gene. The ends were cut back, 5 bases at V and 5 bases at J, with 11 bases in the middle. The CDR3 has 14 residues. This chain's CDR3 is CATSAPWPTGELFF. CDR3 bases: TGTGCCACCAGTGCCCCTTGGCCTACCGGGGAGCTGTTTTTT.

The chain combines TRBV10-3 with TRBJ2-7; no reliable D call. Per the germline V gene, CDR1 is ENHRY and CDR2 is SYGVKD. This CDR3 contains 12 residues. V lost 6 bases to trimming and J lost 2 bases, with 8 bases between them. DNA for the CDR3: TGTGCCATCAGCCCCGGAGCCTACGAGCAGTACTTC. This sequence encodes CAISPGAYEQYF.

This chain links TRBV6-6 with TRBJ2-1; 11 nucleotides align to TRBD2. V shed 6 bases and J 5 bases; nucleotides not matched to a gene: 9. CDR1 is MNHNY and CDR2 is SVGAGI in the germline V gene (reference sequence). CDR3 length equals 16 residues. CDR3: CASRRLGTSGDNEQFF. CDR3 in DNA: TGTGCCAGCAGACGACTAGGGACTAGCGGCGACAATGAGCAGTTCTTC.

V is TRBV9 and J is TRBJ1-1; D is perhaps TRBD1 (5 bases). V lost 4 bases, J lost 0 bases, and 19 bases lay in between. The CDR3 sequence is 17 residues long. Germline V gene lookup returns CDR1 SGDLS and CDR2 YYNGEE. The CDR3 bases are TGTGCCAGCAGCCCCGGACAAGGGAAAGGGATGAACACTGAAGCTTTCTTT. Residues: CASSPGQGKGMNTEAFF.

The J gene is TRBJ1-2, the V gene TRBV6-5, with TRBD1 matching over 9 bases. This CDR3 comprises 13 residues. The germline V gene has CDR1 MNHEY and CDR2 SVGAGI. V was clipped by 6 bases and J by 7 bases; unmatched bases: 6. The CDR3 DNA follows: TGTGCCAGCAGAACCGGGACAGGGTTTGGCTACACCTTC. Its protein is CASRTGTGFGYTF.

This chain joins TRBV30 and TRBJ1-3, with a possible D match to TRBD1 (6 bases). The CDR3 runs to 14 residues. Trimming left V 5 bases short and J 7 bases short, with 18 bases between. Germline CDR1 and CDR2: GTSNPN and SVGIG (reference sequence). The CDR3 spells CAWGTGYSANTIYF. CDR3 DNA sequence: TGTGCCTGGGGTACAGGGTATTCCGCGAACACCATATATTTT.

With respect to this clone: The sample contains more than one DNA sequence encoding this CDR3. The chain couples TRBV28 to TRBJ2-2, with TRBD2 matching over 9 bases. CDR3 length equals 19 residues. With V trimmed by 1 base and J by 3 bases, 12 bases remained unmatched. CDR1 MDHEN and CDR2 SYDVKM come from the germline V gene. CDR3 sequence: CASSLSGSGSTLDTGELFF. CDR3 bases: TGTGCCAGCAGTTTATCGGGTAGCGGGAGCACCTTGGACACCGGGGAGCTGTTTTTT.

This clone came up once. V gene TRBV11-3 combines with J gene TRBJ2-3; TRBD1 is a possible D gene (5 bases). CDR3 length: 13 amino acids. Per germline, CDR1 SGHNT and CDR2 YENEEA. The V end was cut by 0 bases, the J end by 15 bases, with 16 bases between. In DNA, the CDR3 is TGTGCCAGCAGCTTAGACTTAACAGGACATCGATATTTT. The encoded protein is CASSLDLTGHRYF.

The V and J genes are TRBV28 and TRBJ2-7, with 7 bases lining up with TRBD1. V lost 6 bases to trimming and J lost 6 bases; unmatched junction nucleotides: 8. This CDR3 has 13 residues. Germline lookup yields CDR1 MDHEN and CDR2 SYDVKM. This CDR3 is CASSDRAVTEQYF. DNA for the CDR3: TGTGCCAGCAGCGACAGGGCAGTGACCGAGCAGTACTTC. Filled out from reference TRBV28 and TRBJ2-7, the complete variable domain reads DVKVTQSSRYLVKRTGEKVFLECVQDMDHENMFWYRQDPGLGLRLIYFSYDVKMKEKGDIPEGYSVSREKKERFSLILESASTNQTSMYLCASSDRAVTEQYFGPGTRLTVT.